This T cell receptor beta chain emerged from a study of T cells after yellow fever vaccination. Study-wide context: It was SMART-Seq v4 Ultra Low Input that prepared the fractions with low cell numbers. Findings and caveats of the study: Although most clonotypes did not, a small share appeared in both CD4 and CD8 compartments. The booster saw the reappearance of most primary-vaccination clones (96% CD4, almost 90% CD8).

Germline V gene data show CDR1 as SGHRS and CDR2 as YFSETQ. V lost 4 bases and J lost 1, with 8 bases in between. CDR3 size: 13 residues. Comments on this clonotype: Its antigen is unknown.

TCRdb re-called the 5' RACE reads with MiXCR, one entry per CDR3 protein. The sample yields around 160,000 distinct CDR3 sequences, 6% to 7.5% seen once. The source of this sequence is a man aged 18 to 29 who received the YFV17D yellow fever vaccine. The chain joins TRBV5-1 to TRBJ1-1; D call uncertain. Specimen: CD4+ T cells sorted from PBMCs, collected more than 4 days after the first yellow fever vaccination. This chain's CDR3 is CASSENQNTEAFF. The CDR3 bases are TGCGCCAGCAGCGAAAATCAGAACACTGAAGCTTTCTTT.